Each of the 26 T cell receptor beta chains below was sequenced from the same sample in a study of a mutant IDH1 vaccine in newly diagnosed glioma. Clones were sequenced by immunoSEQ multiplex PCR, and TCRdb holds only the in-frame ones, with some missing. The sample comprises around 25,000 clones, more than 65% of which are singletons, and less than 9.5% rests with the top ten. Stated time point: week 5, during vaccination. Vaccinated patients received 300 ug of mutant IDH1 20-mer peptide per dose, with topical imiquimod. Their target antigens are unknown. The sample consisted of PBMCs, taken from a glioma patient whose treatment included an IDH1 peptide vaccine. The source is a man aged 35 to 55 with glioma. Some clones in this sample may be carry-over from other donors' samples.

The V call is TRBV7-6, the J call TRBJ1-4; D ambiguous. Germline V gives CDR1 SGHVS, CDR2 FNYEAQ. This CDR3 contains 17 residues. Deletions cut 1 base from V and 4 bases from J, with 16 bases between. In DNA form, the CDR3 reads TGTGCCAGCAGCTTAGGCGTCCTCAAGGAATATAATGAAAAACTGTTTTTT. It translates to CASSLGVLKEYNEKLFF.

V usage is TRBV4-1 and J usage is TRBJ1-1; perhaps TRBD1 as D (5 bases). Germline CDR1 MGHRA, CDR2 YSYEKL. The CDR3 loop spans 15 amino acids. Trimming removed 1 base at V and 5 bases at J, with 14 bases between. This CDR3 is CASSQGIGGETEAFF. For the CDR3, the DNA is TGCGCCAGCAGCCAAGGGATCGGGGGAGAGACTGAAGCTTTCTTT.

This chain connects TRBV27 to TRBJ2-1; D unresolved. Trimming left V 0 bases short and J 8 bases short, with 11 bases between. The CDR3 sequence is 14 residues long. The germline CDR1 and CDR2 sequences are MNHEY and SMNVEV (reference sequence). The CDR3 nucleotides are TGTGCCAGCAGTTTATCGAAGGTTTGGGATGAGCAGTTCTTC. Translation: CASSLSKVWDEQFF.

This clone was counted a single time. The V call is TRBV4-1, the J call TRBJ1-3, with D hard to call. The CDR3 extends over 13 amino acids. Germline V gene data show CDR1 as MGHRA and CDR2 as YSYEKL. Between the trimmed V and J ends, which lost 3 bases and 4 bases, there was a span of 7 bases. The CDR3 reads CASSQITGNTIYF. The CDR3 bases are TGCGCCAGCAGCCAGATTACAGGAAACACCATATATTTT.

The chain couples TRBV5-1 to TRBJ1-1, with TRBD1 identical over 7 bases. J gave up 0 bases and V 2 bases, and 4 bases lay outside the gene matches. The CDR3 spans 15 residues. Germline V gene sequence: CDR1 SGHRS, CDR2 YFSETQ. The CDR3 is CASSFSGGLNTEAFF. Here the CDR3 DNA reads TGCGCCAGCAGCTTCTCAGGGGGACTGAACACTGAAGCTTTCTTT.

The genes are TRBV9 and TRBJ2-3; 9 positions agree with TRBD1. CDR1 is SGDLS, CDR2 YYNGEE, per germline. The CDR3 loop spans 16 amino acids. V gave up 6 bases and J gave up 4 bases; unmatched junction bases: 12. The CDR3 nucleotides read TGTGCCAGCACCCCTGAGGGACAGGGAATCCCAGATACGCAGTATTTT. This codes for CASTPEGQGIPDTQYF.

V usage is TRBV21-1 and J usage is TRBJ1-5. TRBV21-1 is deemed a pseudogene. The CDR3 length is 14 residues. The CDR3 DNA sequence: TGTGCCAGCCCCGGGGGGCAGACCAATCAGCCCCAGCATTTT. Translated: CASPGGQTNQPQHF.

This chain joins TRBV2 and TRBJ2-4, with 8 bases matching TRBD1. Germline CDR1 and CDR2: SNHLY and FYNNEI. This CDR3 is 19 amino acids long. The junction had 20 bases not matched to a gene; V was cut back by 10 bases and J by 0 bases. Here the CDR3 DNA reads TGTGCCACTTCAGAATGGACAGGGAGGCGAGGGTTAGCCAAAAACATTCAGTACTTC. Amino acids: CATSEWTGRRGLAKNIQYF.

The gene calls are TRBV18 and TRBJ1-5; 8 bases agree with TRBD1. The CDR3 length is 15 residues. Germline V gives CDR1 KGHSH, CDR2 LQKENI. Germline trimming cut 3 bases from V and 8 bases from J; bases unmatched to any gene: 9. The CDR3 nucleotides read TGTGCCAGCTCACCCGGACAGGGCGAGTGGGAGCCCCAGCATTTT. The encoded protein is CASSPGQGEWEPQHF.

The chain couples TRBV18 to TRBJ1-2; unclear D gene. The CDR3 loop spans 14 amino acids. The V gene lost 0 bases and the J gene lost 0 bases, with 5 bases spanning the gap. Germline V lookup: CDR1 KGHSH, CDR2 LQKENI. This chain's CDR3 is CASSPPTANYGYTF. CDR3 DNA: TGTGCCAGCTCACCACCGACCGCTAACTATGGCTACACCTTC.

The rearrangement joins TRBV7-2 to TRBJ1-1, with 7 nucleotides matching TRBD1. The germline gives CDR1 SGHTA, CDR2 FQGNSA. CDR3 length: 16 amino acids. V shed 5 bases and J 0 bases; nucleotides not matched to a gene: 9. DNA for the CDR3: TGTGCCAGCAGCCCAGGGGGGGCGTACATGAACACTGAAGCTTTCTTT. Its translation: CASSPGGAYMNTEAFF.

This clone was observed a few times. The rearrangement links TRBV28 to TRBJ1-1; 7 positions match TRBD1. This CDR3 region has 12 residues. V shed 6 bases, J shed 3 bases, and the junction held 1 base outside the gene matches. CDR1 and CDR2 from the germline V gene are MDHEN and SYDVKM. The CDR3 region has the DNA TGTGCCAGCAGCACAGGGGACACTGAAGCTTTCTTT. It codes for CASSTGDTEAFF.

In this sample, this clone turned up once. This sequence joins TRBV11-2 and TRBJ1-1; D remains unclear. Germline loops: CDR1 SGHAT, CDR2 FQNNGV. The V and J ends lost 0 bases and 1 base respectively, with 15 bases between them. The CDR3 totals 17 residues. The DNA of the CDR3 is TGTGCCAGCAGCTTAGAAGTAAGTAAACGGAGGAACACTGAAGCTTTCTTT. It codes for CASSLEVSKRRNTEAFF.

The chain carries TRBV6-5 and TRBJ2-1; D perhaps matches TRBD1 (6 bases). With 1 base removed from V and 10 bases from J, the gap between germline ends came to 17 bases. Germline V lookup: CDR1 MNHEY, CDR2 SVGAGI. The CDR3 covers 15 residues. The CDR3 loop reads CASSYLDSRRREQFF. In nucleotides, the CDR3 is TGTGCCAGCAGTTACTTGGACAGCCGGCGTCGGGAGCAGTTCTTC.

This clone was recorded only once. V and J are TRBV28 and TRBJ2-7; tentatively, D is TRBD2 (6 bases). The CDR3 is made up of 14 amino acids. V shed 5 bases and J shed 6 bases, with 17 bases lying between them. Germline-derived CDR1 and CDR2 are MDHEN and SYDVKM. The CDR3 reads CASSRFRGGSEQYF. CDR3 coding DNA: TGTGCCAGCAGTAGATTCCGGGGAGGATCCGAGCAGTACTTC.

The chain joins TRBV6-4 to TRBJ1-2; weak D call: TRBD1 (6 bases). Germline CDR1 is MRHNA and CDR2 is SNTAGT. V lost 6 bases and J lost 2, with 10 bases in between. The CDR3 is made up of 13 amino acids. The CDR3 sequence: CASRQGINYGYTF. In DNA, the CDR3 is TGTGCCAGCAGACAGGGAATCAACTATGGCTACACCTTC.

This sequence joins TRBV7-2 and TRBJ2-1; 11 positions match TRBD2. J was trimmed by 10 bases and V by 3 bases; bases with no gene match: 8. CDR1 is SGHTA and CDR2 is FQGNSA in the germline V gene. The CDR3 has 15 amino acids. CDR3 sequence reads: CASSFRSGGVGEQFF. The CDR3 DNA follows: TGTGCCAGCAGCTTTCGTAGCGGGGGGGTAGGAGAGCAGTTCTTC.

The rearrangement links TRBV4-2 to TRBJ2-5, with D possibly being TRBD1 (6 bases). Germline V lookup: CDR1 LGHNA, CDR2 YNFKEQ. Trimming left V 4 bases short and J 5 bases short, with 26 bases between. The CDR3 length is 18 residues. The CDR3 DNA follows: TGTGCCAGCAGCCGCGAAACCGCTGGGGGCGGCGAGTCGGAGACCCAGTACTTC. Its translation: CASSRETAGGGESETQYF.

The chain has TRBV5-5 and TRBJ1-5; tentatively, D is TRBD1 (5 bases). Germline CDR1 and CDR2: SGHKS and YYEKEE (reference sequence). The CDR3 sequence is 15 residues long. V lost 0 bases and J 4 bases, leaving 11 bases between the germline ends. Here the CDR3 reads CASSLASGLNQPQHF. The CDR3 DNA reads TGTGCCAGCAGCTTGGCCTCAGGGTTAAATCAGCCCCAGCATTTT.

As DNA, the CDR3 is TGTGCCAGCAGCGGAAGCTACGAGACCCAGTACTTC. Its protein product is CASSGSYETQYF. The rearrangement links TRBV11-2 to TRBJ2-5; no definite D call. The CDR3 extends over 12 amino acids. The germline gives CDR1 SGHAT, CDR2 FQNNGV. The V end was cut by 5 bases, the J end by 5 bases, with 9 bases between.

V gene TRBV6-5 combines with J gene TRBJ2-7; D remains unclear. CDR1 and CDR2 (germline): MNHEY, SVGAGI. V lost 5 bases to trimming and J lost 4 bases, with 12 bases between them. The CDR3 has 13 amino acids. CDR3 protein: CASSPPGWYEQYF. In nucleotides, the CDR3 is TGTGCCAGCAGTCCTCCGGGCTGGTACGAGCAGTACTTC.

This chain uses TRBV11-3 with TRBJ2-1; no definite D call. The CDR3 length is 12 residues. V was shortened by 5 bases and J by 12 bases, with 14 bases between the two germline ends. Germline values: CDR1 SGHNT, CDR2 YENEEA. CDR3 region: CASSLSGSAQFF. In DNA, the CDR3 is TGTGCCAGCAGCCTCTCGGGCAGTGCGCAGTTCTTC.

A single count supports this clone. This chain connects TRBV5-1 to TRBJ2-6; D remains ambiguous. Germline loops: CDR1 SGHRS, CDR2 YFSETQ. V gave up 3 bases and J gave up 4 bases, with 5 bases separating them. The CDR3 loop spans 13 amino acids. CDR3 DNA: TGCGCCAGCAGCTCTAACGGGGCCAACGTCCTGACTTTC. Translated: CASSSNGANVLTF.

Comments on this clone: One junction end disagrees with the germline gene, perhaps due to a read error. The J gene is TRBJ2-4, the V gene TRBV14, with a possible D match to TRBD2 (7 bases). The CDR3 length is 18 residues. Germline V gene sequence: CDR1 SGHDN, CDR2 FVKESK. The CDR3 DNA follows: TGTGCCAGCAGTCAAGGAACTCTAAGGGGGGGACCGAAAAACATTCAGTACTTC. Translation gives CASSQGTLRGGPKNIQYF.

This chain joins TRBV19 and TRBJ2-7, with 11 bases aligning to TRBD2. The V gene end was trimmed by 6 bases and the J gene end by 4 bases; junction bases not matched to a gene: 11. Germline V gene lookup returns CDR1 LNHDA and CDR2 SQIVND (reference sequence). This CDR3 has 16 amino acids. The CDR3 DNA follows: TGTGCCAGTAGCAGTGTCACTAGCGGGGGAACGTACGAGCAGTACTTC. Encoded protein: CASSSVTSGGTYEQYF.

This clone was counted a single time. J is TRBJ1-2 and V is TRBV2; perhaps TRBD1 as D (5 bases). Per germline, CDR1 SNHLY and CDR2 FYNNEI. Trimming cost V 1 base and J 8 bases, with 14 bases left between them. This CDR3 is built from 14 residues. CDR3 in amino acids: CASSEEEGISGYTF. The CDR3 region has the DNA TGTGCCAGCAGTGAAGAAGAGGGGATCAGCGGCTACACCTTC.